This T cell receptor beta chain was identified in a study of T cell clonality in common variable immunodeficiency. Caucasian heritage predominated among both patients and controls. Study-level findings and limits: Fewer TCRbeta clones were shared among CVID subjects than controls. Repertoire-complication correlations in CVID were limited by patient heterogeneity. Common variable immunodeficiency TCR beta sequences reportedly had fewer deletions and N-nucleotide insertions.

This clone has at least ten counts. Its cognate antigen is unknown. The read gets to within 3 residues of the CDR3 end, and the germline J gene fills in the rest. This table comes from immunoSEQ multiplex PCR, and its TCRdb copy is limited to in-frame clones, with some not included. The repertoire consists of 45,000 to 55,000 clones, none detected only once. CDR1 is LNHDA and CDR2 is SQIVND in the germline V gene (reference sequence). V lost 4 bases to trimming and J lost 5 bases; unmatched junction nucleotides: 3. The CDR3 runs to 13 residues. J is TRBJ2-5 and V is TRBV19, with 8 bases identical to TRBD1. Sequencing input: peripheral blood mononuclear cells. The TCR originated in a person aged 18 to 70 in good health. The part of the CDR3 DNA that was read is TGTGCCAGTAGTAGGACAGGGATGGAGACC. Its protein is CASSRTGMET. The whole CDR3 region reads CASSRTGMETQYF.